A selection of T cell receptor beta chains follows, all from one sample in a study of post-analysis software for immune sequencing data. TCRdb re-called the PCR reads with MiXCR, one entry per CDR3 protein. The repertoire holds 150,000 to 200,000 distinct CDR3 sequences, with about 30% as singletons. The specimen sequenced was blood. The source is a girl aged 10 to 17 with multiple sclerosis. CDR3s include the opening cysteine and the closing phenylalanine or tryptophan. Fields, in order: clone size, V gene, D gene, J gene, CDR3 protein, CDR3 DNA. D genes are given only for firm matches. Size tells how often a clone was seen (once, few, many) or the class of an expanded clone, and some rows leave it out.

.,TRBV6-1,TRBD1,TRBJ2-5,CVSSPLDRGETQYF,TGTGTCAGCTCACCATTGGACAGGGGAGAGACCCAGTACTTC
.,TRBV28,TRBD2,TRBJ2-7,CASSFPPAGRPYEQYF,TGTGCCAGCAGTTTTCCCCCAGCGGGAAGACCCTACGAGCAGTACTTC
.,TRBV9,.,TRBJ1-6,CASSASTGAYVSPLHF,TGTGCCAGCAGCGCTTCTACGGGGGCCTATGTTTCACCCCTCCACTTT
many,TRBV28,.,TRBJ2-5,CASTPGQAGTETQYF,TGTGCCAGCACCCCAGGACAGGCGGGGACGGAGACCCAGTACTTC
few,TRBV7-8,TRBD2,TRBJ2-3,CASSLALLAGVLDTQYF,TGTGCCAGCAGCTTAGCGCTACTAGCGGGAGTTTTAGATACGCAGTATTTT
.,TRBV28,.,TRBJ2-7,CASRADRPRYEQYF,TGTGCCAGCAGAGCCGACAGGCCCCGCTACGAGCAGTACTTC
.,TRBV18,TRBD1,TRBJ2-2,CASSPRTGGAGELFF,TGTGCCAGCTCACCACGGACAGGGGGCGCCGGGGAGCTGTTTTTT
.,TRBV5-1,.,TRBJ2-7,CASSLVEYEQYF,TGCGCCAGCAGCTTGGTGGAATACGAGCAGTACTTC
few,TRBV13,TRBD1,TRBJ2-7,CASSARGPVYEQYF,TGTGCCAGCAGCGCCAGGGGGCCGGTATACGAGCAGTACTTC
.,TRBV28,.,TRBJ2-7,CASSLPGPGSYEQYF,TGTGCCAGCAGTTTACCCGGACCCGGGTCCTACGAGCAGTACTTC
few,TRBV28,.,TRBJ2-5,CASSLGFGGETQYF,TGTGCCAGCAGTTTAGGTTTTGGTGGGGAGACCCAGTACTTC
many,TRBV27,.,TRBJ2-3,CASSLFAPFGDTQYF,TGTGCCAGCAGTTTATTCGCACCATTTGGGGATACGCAGTATTTT
few,TRBV10-2,.,TRBJ1-2,CATTGGGLVGGYTF,TGCGCCACCACCGGCGGGGGGCTTGTGGGGGGCTACACCTTC
.,TRBV5-1,.,TRBJ2-1,CASSLDAGSYNEQFF,TGCGCCAGCAGCTTGGATGCGGGATCTTACAATGAGCAGTTCTTC
.,TRBV11-3,.,TRBJ2-3,CASSLGASFVGEGDTQYF,TGTGCCAGCAGCTTAGGCGCCAGTTTCGTGGGAGAAGGAGATACGCAGTATTTT
.,TRBV20-1,.,TRBJ1-5,CSAREAGNQPQHF,TGCAGTGCTAGAGAGGCAGGGAATCAGCCCCAGCATTTT
.,TRBV5-1,.,TRBJ1-2,CASSLGQGGYTF,TGCGCCAGCAGCTTGGGGCAGGGAGGCTACACCTTC
.,TRBV3-1,TRBD2,TRBJ2-1,CASSQAGTSEEQFF,TGTGCCAGCAGCCAAGCCGGGACTAGCGAGGAGCAGTTCTTC
few,TRBV5-1,TRBD1,TRBJ2-2,CASSLAWDSPTGERFF,TGCGCCAGCAGCTTGGCTTGGGACAGTCCCACCGGGGAGCGGTTTTTT
.,TRBV24-1,.,TRBJ1-2,CATRDRNYYGCTF,TGTGCCACCAGGGACCGGAATTACTATGGCTGCACCTTC
.,TRBV6-5,TRBD2,TRBJ2-1,CDSSYSSGSSYNEQFF,TGTGACAGCAGTTACTCGAGCGGGAGCTCCTACAATGAGCAGTTCTTC
many,TRBV12-3/TRBV12-4,.,TRBJ2-5,CASSFGTQETQYF,TGTGCCAGCAGTTTCGGGACTCAAGAGACCCAGTACTTC
.,TRBV5-6,.,TRBJ2-2,CASSLFRGRSGELFF,TGTGCCAGCAGCTTGTTCCGGGGGCGGAGCGGGGAGCTGTTTTTT